The entry that follows covers one T cell receptor beta chain sequence. These data come from a study of glioma-infiltrating T cells after dendritic cell vaccination. Study details: At biweekly intervals, patients got three intradermal dendritic cell vaccine injections.

Up to 2 ug genomic DNA was used for TCRB CDR3 amplification. TCRdb keeps only in-frame clones here, not all; method: immunoSEQ multiplex PCR. The sample gives more than 20,000 clones, 75% to 85% of which show up once; about 34% is in the top ten. The origin of this receptor is a human donor with glioblastoma. The sample in question was blood, obtained before dendritic cell vaccination.

CDR3 in amino acids: CASSPGQGGGYTF. The DNA of the CDR3 is TGCGCCAGCAGCCCAGGACAGGGTGGCGGCTACACCTTC. This rearrangement joins TRBV5-1 to TRBJ1-2, with 8 bases aligning to TRBD1. Germline assignment: CDR1 SGHRS and CDR2 YFSETQ. The CDR3 totals 13 residues. Losses at the gene ends were 4 bases for V and 8 bases for J; bases not matched to a gene: 7.